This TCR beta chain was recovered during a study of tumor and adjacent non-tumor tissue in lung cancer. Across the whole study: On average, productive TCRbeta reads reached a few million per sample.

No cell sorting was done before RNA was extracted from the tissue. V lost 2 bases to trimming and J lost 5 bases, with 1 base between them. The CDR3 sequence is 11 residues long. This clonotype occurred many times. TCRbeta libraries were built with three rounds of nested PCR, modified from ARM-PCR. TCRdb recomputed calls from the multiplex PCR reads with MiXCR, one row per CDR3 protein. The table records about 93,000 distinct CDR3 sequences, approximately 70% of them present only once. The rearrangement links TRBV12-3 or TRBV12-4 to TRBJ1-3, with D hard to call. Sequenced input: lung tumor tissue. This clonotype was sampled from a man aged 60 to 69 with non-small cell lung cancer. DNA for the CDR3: TGTGCCAGCAGTTTACGAAACACCATATATTTT. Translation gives CASSLRNTIYF.